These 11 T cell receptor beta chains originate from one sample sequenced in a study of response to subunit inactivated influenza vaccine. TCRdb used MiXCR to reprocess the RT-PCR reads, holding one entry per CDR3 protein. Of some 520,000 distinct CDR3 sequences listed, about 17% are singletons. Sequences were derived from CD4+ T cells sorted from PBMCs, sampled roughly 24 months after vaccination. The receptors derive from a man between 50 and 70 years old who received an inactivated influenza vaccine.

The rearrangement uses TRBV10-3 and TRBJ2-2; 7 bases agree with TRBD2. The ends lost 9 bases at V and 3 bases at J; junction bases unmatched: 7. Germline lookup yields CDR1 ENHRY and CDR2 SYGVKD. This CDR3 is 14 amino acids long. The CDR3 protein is CAIQREGDTGELFF. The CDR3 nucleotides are TGTGCCATTCAGAGGGAGGGAGACACCGGGGAGCTGTTTTTT.

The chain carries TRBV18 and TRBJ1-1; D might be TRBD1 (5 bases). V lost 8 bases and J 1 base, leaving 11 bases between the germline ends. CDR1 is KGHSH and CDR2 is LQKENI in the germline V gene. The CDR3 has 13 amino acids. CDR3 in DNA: TGTGCCAGCGCGCCCCAGGGGAACACTGAAGCTTTCTTT. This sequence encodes CASAPQGNTEAFF.

CDR3 in DNA: TGCGCCAGCACCGATGCTAGCGGGAGCGCCGGGGAGCTGTTTTTT. Protein sequence: CASTDASGSAGELFF. This chain uses TRBV5-1 with TRBJ2-2; 10 bases agree with TRBD2. V shed 6 bases, J shed 6 bases, and the junction held 8 bases outside the gene matches. The length of the CDR3 is 15 residues. The germline CDR1 and CDR2 sequences are SGHRS and YFSETQ. Using reference TRBV5-1 and TRBJ2-2 for the parts outside the CDR3, the full variable domain is KAGVTQTPRYLIKTRGQQVTLSCSPISGHRSVSWYQQTPGQGLQFLFEYFSETQRNKGNFPGRFSGRQFSNSRSEMNVSTLELGDSALYLCASTDASGSAGELFFGEGSRLTVL.

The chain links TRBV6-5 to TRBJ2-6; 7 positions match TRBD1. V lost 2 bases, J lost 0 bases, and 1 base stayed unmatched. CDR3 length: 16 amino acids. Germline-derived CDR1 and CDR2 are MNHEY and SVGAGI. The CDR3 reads CASSYDRASGANVLTF. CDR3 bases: TGTGCCAGCAGTTACGACAGGGCCTCTGGGGCCAACGTCCTGACTTTC.

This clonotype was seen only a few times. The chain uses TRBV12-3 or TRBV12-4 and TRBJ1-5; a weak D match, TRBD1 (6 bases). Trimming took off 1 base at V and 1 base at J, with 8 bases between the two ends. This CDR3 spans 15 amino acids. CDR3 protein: CASSLGQASNQPQHF. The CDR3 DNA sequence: TGTGCCAGCAGTTTAGGACAGGCCAGCAATCAGCCCCAGCATTTT.

The CDR3 loop reads CSATPGQAINYGYTF. DNA of the CDR3: TGCAGTGCTACTCCGGGACAGGCAATTAACTATGGCTACACCTTC. This sequence joins TRBV20-1 and TRBJ1-2; 8 bases align to TRBD1. Losses at the gene ends were 4 bases for V and 1 base for J; bases not matched to a gene: 8. The CDR3 runs 15 residues. Germline lookup yields CDR1 DFQATT and CDR2 SNEGSKA (reference sequence).

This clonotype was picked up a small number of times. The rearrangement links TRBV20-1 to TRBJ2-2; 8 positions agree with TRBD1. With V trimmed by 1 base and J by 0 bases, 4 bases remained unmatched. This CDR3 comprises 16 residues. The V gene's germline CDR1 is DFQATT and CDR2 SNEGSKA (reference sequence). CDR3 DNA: TGCAGTGCTAGAGGGCAGGGGGCGGCGAACACCGGGGAGCTGTTTTTT. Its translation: CSARGQGAANTGELFF.

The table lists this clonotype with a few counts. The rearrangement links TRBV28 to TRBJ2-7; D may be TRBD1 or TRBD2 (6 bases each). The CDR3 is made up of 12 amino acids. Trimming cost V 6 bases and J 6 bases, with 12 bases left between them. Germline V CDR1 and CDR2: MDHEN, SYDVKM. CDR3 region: CASREWGAEQYF. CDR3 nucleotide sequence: TGTGCCAGCAGGGAATGGGGGGCCGAGCAGTACTTC.

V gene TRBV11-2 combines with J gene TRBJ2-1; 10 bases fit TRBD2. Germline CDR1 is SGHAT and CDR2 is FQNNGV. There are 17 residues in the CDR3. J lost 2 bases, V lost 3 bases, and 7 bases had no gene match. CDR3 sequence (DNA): TGTGCCAGCAGCTTCACACAAAGCGGGAGGGCCTACAATGAGCAGTTCTTC. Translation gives CASSFTQSGRAYNEQFF. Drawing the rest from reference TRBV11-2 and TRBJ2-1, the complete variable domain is EAGVAQSPRYKIIEKRQSVAFWCNPISGHATLYWYQQILGQGPKLLIQFQNNGVVDDSQLPKDRFSAERLKGVDSTLKIQPAKLEDSAVYLCASSFTQSGRAYNEQFFGPGTRLTVL.

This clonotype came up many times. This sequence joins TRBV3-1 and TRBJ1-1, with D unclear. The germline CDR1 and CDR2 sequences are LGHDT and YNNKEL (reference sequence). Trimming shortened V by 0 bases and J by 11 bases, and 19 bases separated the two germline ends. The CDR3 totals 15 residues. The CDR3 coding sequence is TGTGCCAGCAGCCAAGATCTCACTTTGTCCGGAGGCGCTTTCTTT. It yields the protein CASSQDLTLSGGAFF.

The CDR3 loop is CATSRRRSTDTQYF. As DNA, the CDR3 is TGTGCCACCAGTAGAAGACGGAGCACAGATACGCAGTATTTT. This sequence joins TRBV24-1 and TRBJ2-3; no clear D gene. V was cut by 6 bases and J by 0 bases, with 9 bases left in between. Germline-derived CDR1 and CDR2 are KGHDR and SFDVKD. There are 14 residues in the CDR3.